The 7 T cell receptor beta chains presented below share a single source sample, sequenced in a study of cytomegalovirus exposure and HLA in healthy donors. TCRdb keeps only in-frame clones here, not all; method: immunoSEQ multiplex PCR. The sample lists 50,000 to 65,000 clones; around 93% were seen once. Sequencing was carried out using PBMCs. The source of these receptors is a woman in her late teens or twenties in good health and CMV-seropositive.

The rearrangement uses TRBV7-9 and TRBJ1-3; D not resolved. CDR1 is SEHNR, CDR2 FQNEAQ, per germline (reference sequence). Trimming removed 5 bases at V and 1 base at J, with 12 bases between. This CDR3 spans 15 amino acids. CDR3 residues: CASSAQKPSGNTIYF. The CDR3 DNA follows: TGTGCCAGCAGCGCACAGAAACCTTCTGGAAACACCATATATTTT.

The genes are TRBV5-1 and TRBJ2-3, with 9 bases matching TRBD1. CDR3 length: 16 amino acids. Per germline, CDR1 SGHRS and CDR2 YFSETQ. The ends lost 4 bases at V and 3 bases at J; junction bases unmatched: 9. This CDR3 reads CASSHNRDRETDTQYF. In DNA form, the CDR3 reads TGCGCCAGCAGCCATAACCGGGACAGGGAGACAGATACGCAGTATTTT.

The chain carries TRBV4-2 and TRBJ2-7; 8 nucleotides agree with TRBD2. Germline lookup yields CDR1 LGHNA and CDR2 YNFKEQ. The CDR3 is made up of 14 amino acids. With V trimmed by 1 base and J by 5 bases, 4 bases remained unmatched. The CDR3 nucleotides are TGTGCCAGCAGCCAAGGGGCGGGAGGAGACGAGCAGTACTTC. Its protein is CASSQGAGGDEQYF.

J is TRBJ2-7 and V is TRBV7-8, with TRBD1 matching over 9 bases. V trimming: 5 bases; J trimming: 7 bases; junction bases outside the gene matches: 12. This CDR3 comprises 15 residues. Germline loops: CDR1 SGHVS, CDR2 FQNEAQ. CDR3 protein: CASSPGWGQGEEQYF. CDR3 nucleotide sequence: TGTGCCAGCAGCCCAGGGTGGGGACAGGGTGAAGAGCAGTACTTC.

The chain is built from TRBV15 and TRBJ2-1; 7 positions agree with TRBD2. Trimming at V came to 5 bases and at J to 7 bases, leaving 11 bases not matched to a gene. Per germline, CDR1 LNHNV and CDR2 YYDKDF (reference sequence). CDR3 length equals 15 residues. The CDR3 sequence is CATSPERSGVNEQFF. The CDR3 DNA is TGTGCCACCAGCCCTGAACGGAGCGGGGTAAATGAGCAGTTCTTC.

This clone was counted once. This CDR3 reads CASSRPDRGIFGYSGNTIYF. In DNA form, the CDR3 reads TGCGCCAGCAGCCGACCTGACAGGGGGATATTTGGGTATTCTGGAAACACCATATATTTT. This chain uses TRBV4-1 with TRBJ1-3; 9 positions match TRBD1. Germline CDR1 and CDR2: MGHRA and YSYEKL. V was clipped by 4 bases and J by 1 base; unmatched bases: 17. The CDR3 has 20 residues.

CDR3 protein: CASSIDRLLHGYTF. The CDR3 DNA reads TGTGCCAGTAGTATAGATCGGTTGCTTCATGGCTACACCTTC. The chain employs TRBV19 and TRBJ1-2; D not certain. Germline CDR1 and CDR2: LNHDA and SQIVND (reference sequence). The V gene lost 0 bases and the J gene lost 6 bases, with 11 bases spanning the gap. This CDR3 spans 14 amino acids. Supplemented by reference TRBV19 and TRBJ1-2, the full variable domain reads DGGITQSPKYLFRKEGQNVTLSCEQNLNHDAMYWYRQDPGQGLRLIYYSQIVNDFQKGDIAEGYSVSREKKESFPLTVTSAQKNPTAFYLCASSIDRLLHGYTFGSGTRLTVV.